The next 7 T cell receptor beta chains were all read from a single sample in a study of T cell responses to AZD1222 COVID-19 vaccine listed by TCRdb under 2021. Library prep was done by the immunoSEQ multiplex PCR assay. In its TCRdb copy, this immuneACCESS table keeps in-frame sequences only and misses some clones. Where compared with another copy, unresolved V genes explain less than half of these, and the others have no known cause. The sample has about 120,000 clones on record, around 90% of them singletons. The ten biggest clones cover just over 4% of the sample. Taken with the paper, the label for time point translates to: about 28 days (+/-7) after the second vaccine dose. This specimen's treatment or condition label, interpreted: meningococcal conjugate vaccine given as trial control. The material sequenced was peripheral blood, taken 28 days after the second dose of the MenACWY control vaccine. All receptors derive from an adult who received the MenACWY meningococcal vaccine as a control.

The chain couples TRBV9 to TRBJ1-3, with D hard to call. Per the germline V gene, CDR1 is SGDLS and CDR2 is YYNGEE. The CDR3 runs 16 residues. The ends were cut back, 0 bases at V and 0 bases at J, with 10 bases in the middle. The CDR3 spells CASSVAVLGSGNTIYF. CDR3 bases: TGTGCCAGCAGCGTAGCGGTGTTAGGCTCTGGAAACACCATATATTTT.

The rearrangement uses TRBV6-2 or TRBV6-3 and TRBJ2-2; D is unresolved. CDR1 and CDR2 (germline): MNHEY, SVGEGT. Trimming took 6 bases from V and 5 from J, leaving 16 bases between them. This CDR3 comprises 15 residues. CDR3 protein: CASSAKVGQTGELFF. The DNA of the CDR3 is TGTGCCAGCAGCGCAAAAGTCGGGCAAACCGGGGAGCTGTTTTTT.

V is TRBV15 and J is TRBJ2-1; D remains ambiguous. CDR3 length: 13 amino acids. V was cut by 4 bases and J by 6 bases, with 10 bases left in between. The germline CDR1 and CDR2 sequences are LNHNV and YYDKDF (reference sequence). CDR3 amino acids: CATSKRPGNEQFF. Written as DNA, the CDR3 is TGTGCCACCAGCAAAAGACCGGGCAATGAGCAGTTCTTC. Using reference TRBV15 and TRBJ2-1 for the parts outside the CDR3, the full variable domain is DAMVIQNPRYQVTQFGKPVTLSCSQTLNHNVMYWYQQKSSQAPKLLFHYYDKDFNNEADTPDNFQSRRPNTSFCFLDIRSPGLGDTAMYLCATSKRPGNEQFFGPGTRLTVL.

The chain carries TRBV3-1 (or the pseudogene TRBV3-2) and TRBJ1-1, with 7 bases aligning to TRBD1. The CDR3 is 15 amino acids. The V gene's germline CDR1 is LGHDT and CDR2 YNNKEL (reference sequence). Trimming cost V 0 bases and J 1 base; bases outside gene matches: 2. CDR3 nucleotide sequence: TGTGCCAGCAGCCAAGATGGGACAGCGAACACTGAAGCTTTCTTT. Translated, it gives CASSQDGTANTEAFF.

This clone appeared once. V is TRBV6-2 or TRBV6-3 and J is TRBJ1-2; maybe TRBD1 (6 bases). This CDR3 comprises 13 residues. The V gene lost 5 bases and the J gene lost 5 bases, with 12 bases spanning the gap. CDR1 MNHEY and CDR2 SVGEGT come from the germline V gene. DNA of the CDR3: TGTGCCAGCAGTCAAGGGAGGGGGTATGGCTACACCTTC. Residues: CASSQGRGYGYTF.

V usage is TRBV6-5 and J usage is TRBJ2-7, with 7 bases that match TRBD2. CDR1 is MNHEY and CDR2 is SVGAGI in the germline V gene. The CDR3 loop spans 15 amino acids. V was clipped by 0 bases and J by 5 bases; unmatched bases: 7. In DNA, the CDR3 is TGTGCCAGCAGTTACTCGCCACGCGGGGGAGACGAGCAGTACTTC. It translates to CASSYSPRGGDEQYF.

The chain has TRBV18 and TRBJ2-3; maybe TRBD1 (6 bases). Per the germline V gene, CDR1 is KGHSH and CDR2 is LQKENI. This CDR3 comprises 16 residues. Trimming stripped 2 bases from V and 1 base from J, with 13 bases between. The CDR3 is CASSPLDSGRTDTQYF. In DNA, the CDR3 is TGTGCCAGCTCACCATTGGACAGTGGACGCACAGATACGCAGTATTTT.